These 8 T cell receptor beta chains were all obtained from the same sample, sequenced in a study of blood T cell repertoires in COVID-19. Profiled with immunoSEQ multiplex PCR; TCRdb holds only in-frame clones, not every one. Of tens of thousands of clones listed, 89% are singletons. Sequenced input: peripheral blood. The receptors were gathered from a woman aged 60 to 75 with COVID-19, enrolled during active disease.

This chain uses TRBV25-1 with TRBJ1-2, with D possibly matching TRBD1 (6 bases). The CDR3 totals 16 residues. The germline V gene has CDR1 MGHDK and CDR2 SYGVNS. V was shortened by 1 base and J by 0 bases, with 12 bases between the two germline ends. The DNA of the CDR3 is TGTGCCAGCAGTGAATCAGCAGGGGTAGCTAACTATGGCTACACCTTC. It translates to CASSESAGVANYGYTF.

About this clone itself: Germline is not matched at one junction end, which may reflect a read error. The chain is built from TRBV7-8 and TRBJ2-7, with D perhaps TRBD1 (6 bases). Germline CDR1 and CDR2: SGHVS and FQNEAQ. The CDR3 contains 13 residues. The CDR3: CASSLQGSSEQYF. CDR3 nucleotide sequence: TGTGCCAGCAGCTTACAGGGGTCCTCCGAGCAGTACTTC.

This clone appeared once. The rearrangement links TRBV6-2 or TRBV6-3 to TRBJ2-3; 7 bases are shared with TRBD2. The CDR3 length is 17 residues. V dropped 4 bases and J dropped 6; count of bases not matched to a gene: 16. CDR1 MNHEY and CDR2 SVGEGT come from the germline V gene. This CDR3 is CASSSPSVAGALDTQYF. The DNA for the CDR3 is TGTGCCAGCAGTTCCCCCTCCGTCGCGGGAGCATTGGATACGCAGTATTTT.

The chain links TRBV5-4 to TRBJ2-7; TRBD2 matches 10 bases. CDR1 and CDR2 from the germline V gene are SGHNT and YYREEE (reference sequence). This CDR3 region has 16 residues. Trimming cost V 0 bases and J 4 bases; bases outside gene matches: 7. The DNA for the CDR3 is TGTGCCAGCAGCTTGGGGGATGGACTAGCGGTTTACGAGCAGTACTTC. Protein: CASSLGDGLAVYEQYF.

The chain has TRBV10-3 and TRBJ2-3; 8 positions agree with TRBD1. CDR3 length: 14 residues. The V segment lost 5 bases and the J segment 4 bases; nucleotides outside the gene matches: 5. The germline V gene encodes CDR1 ENHRY and CDR2 SYGVKD. CDR3 residues: CAISYGQGADTQYF. CDR3 DNA sequence: TGTGCCATCAGTTATGGACAGGGAGCAGATACGCAGTATTTT.

V gene TRBV7-9 combines with J gene TRBJ1-6; D is perhaps TRBD1 (6 bases). Trimming took off 5 bases at V and 10 bases at J, with 18 bases between the two ends. The germline V gene has CDR1 SEHNR and CDR2 FQNEAQ (reference sequence). This CDR3 comprises 15 residues. The CDR3 coding sequence is TGTGCCAGCAGCGTCACAGGGAGTGTAGGGTCACCCCTCCACTTT. It encodes CASSVTGSVGSPLHF. The full variable domain, with the rest looked up from reference TRBV7-9 and TRBJ1-6, is DTGVSQNPRHKITKRGQNVTFRCDPISEHNRLYWYRQTLGQGPEFLTYFQNEAQLEKSRLLSDRFSAERPKGSFSTLEIQRTEQGDSAMYLCASSVTGSVGSPLHFGNGTRLTVT.

For this clone: This CDR3 is also generated by other DNA sequences in the sample. V is TRBV4-3 and J is TRBJ1-5; 10 bases are shared with TRBD1. V shed 3 bases and J 4 bases; nucleotides not matched to a gene: 0. This CDR3 contains 14 residues. Germline CDR1 reads LGHNA; CDR2 reads YSLEER. CDR3 sequence: CASSQGQGNQPQHF. The DNA of the CDR3 is TGCGCCAGCAGCCAGGGACAGGGGAATCAGCCCCAGCATTTT.

V and J are TRBV19 and TRBJ2-7; TRBD2 agrees at 9 bases. This CDR3 spans 14 amino acids. CDR1 is LNHDA, CDR2 SQIVND, per germline (reference sequence). V lost 5 bases, J lost 4 bases, and 6 bases stayed unmatched. The CDR3 DNA reads as TGTGCCAGTAGTTTAATAGCGGGAGCATACGAGCAGTACTTC. It encodes CASSLIAGAYEQYF. Full variable domain (remainder filled in from reference TRBV19 and TRBJ2-7): DGGITQSPKYLFRKEGQNVTLSCEQNLNHDAMYWYRQDPGQGLRLIYYSQIVNDFQKGDIAEGYSVSREKKESFPLTVTSAQKNPTAFYLCASSLIAGAYEQYFGPGTRLTVT.